This paragraph covers one T cell receptor (beta chain) sequence. This receptor's antigen is unknown. Per-base qualities were not stored, and no clone one base away is much larger. Compared with germline, V lacks 4 bases and J lacks 4 bases; bases without a gene match: 6. The CDR3 has 16 amino acids, counting the end cysteine and phenylalanine. Of all the DNA, just the CDR3 is kept, 48 bases in frame from base 1. CDR1 and CDR2 are read off the germline V gene as MGHRA and YSYEKL. The donors were healthy, HIV-negative adults who had no recently reported acute infections or vaccinations. Only Caucasian adults living in Nashville, Tennessee, USA were represented among the donors. Magnetic negative selection was used to enrich CD4+ T cells, after which naive cells were positively selected on CD45RA and the negative fraction became the memory subset. Blood was collected by leukapheresis, and PBMCs were isolated by Ficoll-Histopaque density gradient centrifugation and then cryopreserved in liquid nitrogen vapor phase. Purity and quantity of every magnetically sorted T cell population were checked by analytical flow cytometry. Genomic DNA was isolated from each sorted fraction and quantified by UV absorbance on a Nanodrop 2000c.

The sample comes from a study of shared clonotypes between healthy human individuals (TCRdb year 2020). Background for the entire study: A few men and two women, aged 18 to 49 years, made up the cohort. For each donor, CD4 naive and CD4 memory were each run on three plates, CD8 naive on two plates, and CD8 memory on one plate. Blood TCR repertoires of five healthy adults were deeply sequenced to estimate repertoire size and the extent of clonotype sharing between individuals. Libraries were prepared and TCR repertoires were sequenced by different laboratories using diverse techniques, in order to increase sequencing depth and limit assay-specific biases. Leukapheresis yielded between about 0.94 and 10 billion PBMCs per donor.

TCR CDR3 regions were amplified from genomic DNA by multiplex PCR using the deep immunoSEQ assay. For each cell subset, the extracted genomic DNA was distributed evenly across all wells of several immunoSEQ 96-well plates, and each plate served as one replicate. Each replicate PCR for sorted subsets received about 200 ng genomic DNA, equal to roughly 33,000 T cell genomes. The purified libraries were quantified using a Qubit 3.0 fluorometer, sized with a Bioanalyzer 2100, and then quantified again using the KAPA Library Quantification kit. Each immunoSEQ 96-well plate was sequenced on its own single-read 150-cycle Illumina NextSeq 550 flow cell. Per the source publication's procedure: Because the immunoSEQ output held only junctional sequences and lacked quality scores, the filtering could not match the filtering applied to full-length reads. To assign V/J genes and CDR3, sequences were annotated against IMGT germline references using PyIR, a Python wrapper for IgBLAST v1.9. Reads were filtered out if the reads had weak V/J assignments (E-value above 1e-6), no CDR3, stop codons, out-of-frame junctions, or ambiguous translated residues. V3J clonotypes were defined by identical inferred V gene, J gene, and CDR3 amino acid sequence. Percentage overlap between repertoires was calculated by dividing the number of shared unique clonotypes by the size of the smaller repertoire. Repertoire richness was assessed with RTK rarefaction, the Chao1 estimator, and Recon v2.1 estimates of unobserved clonotypes. For all TCRbeta clonotypes obtained by the gDNA method from a handful of donors, generation probabilities were computed with OLGA. Drawn from immuneACCESS, this table holds only the in-frame rearrangements with V and J called that TCRdb kept. Clones are partly lost; checked studies trace under half to an unresolved V gene and leave the rest unexplained. D and trimming were read from the DNA, whereas the V and J calls and clone size are those reported in that table. This sample holds 2.3 million or so clones; over 90% were observed only once. The top ten constitute about 0.41% of the sample.

The investigation overall reported the following: Because the study included a small number of donors, the genetic and exposure-history diversity represented was limited. Even with the large sequencing depth, rarefaction of the sorted-subset datasets indicated that sequencing was incomplete. Based on pairwise subsampling, the degree of clonotype sharing among donors was expected to be affected by sequencing depth. Compared with non-shared clonotypes, the clonotypes found in all four sorted-subset donors had higher generation probabilities. When a few donors were compared, the shared fraction of clonotypes was about 5% for naive CD4, approximately 3.5% for naive CD8, 2% to 2.5% for memory CD4, and under 0.5% for memory CD8. Estimated clonotype richness was generally larger for naive than for memory subsets. Sampling was restricted to blood, and TCR repertoires in tissue are likely to differ from TCR repertoires in blood.

The V gene is TRBV4-1 and the J gene is TRBJ2-6; TRBD1 agrees with 8 junctional bases. Source material: naive CD4+ T cells from PBMCs. This sample's cell subset or site label indicates: CD45RA+ positively selected. This TCR came from a man younger than 35 in good health. Some clones in this sample may be carry-over from other donors' samples. The nucleotide sequence is given as TGCGCCAGCAGCCCCCTAGACAGGGGAGGGGCCAACGTCCTGACTTTC. This yields the protein CASSPLDRGGANVLTF.